This T cell receptor (beta chain) was obtained from a study of beta chain features in type 1 diabetes. V was clipped by 2 bases and J by 3 bases, with 7 bases between them. The germline CDR1 and CDR2 sequences are KGHSH and LQKENI. The CDR3 is made up of 13 amino acids. Study observations and caveats: Within each of all four CD4+ subsets, Type 1 diabetes patients had TCRB CDR3s that were moderately but significantly shorter. Within patients, naive, central memory and Treg TCRB repertoires seemed more similar than within healthy donors.

The entirety of the isolated RNA underwent reverse transcription, so expressed TCRB transcripts were sequenced. Assay used: immunoSEQ multiplex PCR; TCRdb lists only in-frame clones, some missing. The sample has about 240,000 clones, roughly 13% seen once. In its sample, this clone was seen a few times. The antigen is not known. The TCR was taken from a young man with type 1 diabetes. The V gene is TRBV18, the J gene TRBJ1-1; D not certain. The material sequenced was naive CD4+ T cells from blood. In DNA form, the CDR3 reads TGTGCCAGCTCACCAGCGGAGGACACTGAAGCTTTCTTT. It codes for CASSPAEDTEAFF.